The rows below give T cell receptor beta chains drawn from one sample of a study of cytomegalovirus exposure and HLA in healthy donors. The protocol was immunoSEQ multiplex PCR, while the TCRdb copy is restricted to in-frame clones and leaves out a portion. The sample has about 160,000 clones, 70% to 90% seen once. Material: PBMCs. The receptors shown here come from a woman between 18 and 30 years old in good health and CMV-seronegative. Both conserved end residues are part of each CDR3. A D gene is named only where the DNA matches it firmly. The size of a clone is reported for some rows only, either as once, few or many, or as a class for expanded clones.

V gene,clone size,J gene,D gene,CDR3 DNA,CDR3 protein
TRBV2,.,TRBJ1-1,.,TGTGCCAGCAGTGGCAGTCTTAAGAACACTGAAGCTTTCTTT,CASSGSLKNTEAFF
TRBV19,.,TRBJ1-6,TRBD1,TGTGCCAGTATCCACCAGGGGGAAGGCTCACCCCTCCACTTT,CASIHQGEGSPLHF
TRBV2,.,TRBJ2-7,TRBD1,TGTGCCAGCAGTCGGGGACAGGGAGGCGCGAGGTCCGAGCAGTACTTC,CASSRGQGGARSEQYF
TRBV30,.,TRBJ1-2,.,TGTGCCTGGAGCCGCTCGGGGGGAGACGGCTACACCTTC,CAWSRSGGDGYTF
TRBV2,.,TRBJ1-2,TRBD1,TGTGCCAGCAGGTCTCGAGGGGGCGGTTACGGCTACACCTTC,CASRSRGGGYGYTF
TRBV2,.,TRBJ1-3,.,TGTGCCAGCTCGGGAGGAAACACCATATATTTT,CASSGGNTIYF
TRBV7-6,.,TRBJ1-3,.,TGTGCCAGCAGCATAGACAGCGGTGGAAACACCATATATTTT,CASSIDSGGNTIYF
TRBV10-3,few,TRBJ2-2,TRBD2,TGTGCCATCGGCCCTAGCGGGAGCGGGGAGCTGTTTTTT,CAIGPSGSGELFF
TRBV19,.,TRBJ1-5,TRBD1,TGTGCCAGTAGTCACCCGGGACAGACTTTTCAGCCCCAGCATTTT,CASSHPGQTFQPQHF
TRBV7-2,.,TRBJ1-2,TRBD1,TGTGCCAGCAGCGCGGGACAGGGGAGCTATGGCTACACCTTC,CASSAGQGSYGYTF
TRBV19,.,TRBJ1-5,.,TGTGCCAGTAGACCGGGGACTTCAAATCAGCCCCAGCATTTT,CASRPGTSNQPQHF
TRBV5-1,.,TRBJ2-7,.,TGCGCCAGCAGGCAGGCGGGCGGAGGGTCCGAGCAGTACTTC,CASRQAGGGSEQYF
TRBV6-5,.,TRBJ2-3,.,TGTGCCAGCAGCCGAATCACTAGGACAGATACGCAGTATTTT,CASSRITRTDTQYF
TRBV30,once,TRBJ2-2,TRBD2,TGTGCCTGGAGTAACTTGCGGGGGGGCCCTTGGGGCTGGGAGCTGTTTTTT,CAWSNLRGGPWGWELFF
TRBV27,.,TRBJ2-7,.,TGTGCCAGCAGTTTATCTAGCTTCTACGAGCAGTACTTC,CASSLSSFYEQYF
TRBV27,.,TRBJ1-2,.,TGTGCCAGCAGTTTTAGCCAGTTCTATGGCTACACCTTC,CASSFSQFYGYTF
TRBV10-3,few,TRBJ2-5,TRBD1,TGTGCCATCAGCACAGGGGAAGAGACCCAGTACTTC,CAISTGEETQYF
TRBV19,.,TRBJ2-1,TRBD2,TGTGCCAGTATCGATATACGGCGGGAGGGCCAAAATGAGCAGTTCTTC,CASIDIRREGQNEQFF
TRBV6-5,.,TRBJ2-2,.,TGTGCCAGCAGTTTCTTCGGGGAGCTGTTTTTT,CASSFFGELFF
TRBV10-3,.,TRBJ2-5,TRBD2,TGTGCCATCAGCCTCGGACTAGTCGGGGAGACCCAGTACTTC,CAISLGLVGETQYF